This T cell receptor (beta chain) was captured by sequencing in a study of Graves' ophthalmopathy and Graves' hyperthyroidism. Losses at the gene ends were 2 bases for V and 2 bases for J; bases not matched to a gene: 3. This CDR3 comprises 15 residues. Looked up from germline, CDR1 is MNHEY and CDR2 is SVGEGT. For repertoire sequencing, the TCR beta CDR3 regions were amplified from RNA transcripts. HTBI primers served in a first-round RT-PCR, which a second-round multiplex PCR followed. TCRdb re-called the multiplex PCR reads through MiXCR, storing one row per CDR3 protein. Among about 210,000 distinct CDR3 sequences listed, just under 30% were seen once. PBMCs were isolated by Ficoll-Paque density gradient centrifugation, using over 9.5 ml of fresh peripheral blood as the starting material. Notes on this clonotype: Antigen specificity is unknown.

General study points: Clonotypes were expanded in thyroid at above 0.001 frequency, and most also appeared in blood.

The chain combines TRBV6-2 or TRBV6-3 with TRBJ2-3; 8 nucleotides align to TRBD1. The receptor was isolated from a man aged 45 to 65 with Graves' ophthalmopathy. Material: peripheral blood. The CDR3 region is CASSYGTGTTDTQYF. The CDR3 region has the DNA TGTGCCAGCAGTTACGGGACAGGAACCACAGATACGCAGTATTTT.